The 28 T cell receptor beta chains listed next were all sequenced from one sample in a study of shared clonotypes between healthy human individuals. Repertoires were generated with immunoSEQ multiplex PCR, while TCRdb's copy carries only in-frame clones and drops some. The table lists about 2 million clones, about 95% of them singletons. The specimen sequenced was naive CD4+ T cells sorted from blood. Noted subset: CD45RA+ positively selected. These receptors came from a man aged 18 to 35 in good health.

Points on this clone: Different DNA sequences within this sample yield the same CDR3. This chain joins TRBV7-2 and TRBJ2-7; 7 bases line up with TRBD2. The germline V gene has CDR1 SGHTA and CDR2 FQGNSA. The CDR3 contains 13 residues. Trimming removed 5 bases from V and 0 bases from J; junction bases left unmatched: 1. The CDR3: CASSRTSSYEQYF. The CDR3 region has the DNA TGTGCCAGCAGCCGGACTAGCTCCTACGAGCAGTACTTC.

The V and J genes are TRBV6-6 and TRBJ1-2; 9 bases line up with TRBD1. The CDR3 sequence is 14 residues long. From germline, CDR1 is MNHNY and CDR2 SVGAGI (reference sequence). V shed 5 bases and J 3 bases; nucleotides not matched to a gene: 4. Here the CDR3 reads CASSTRTGDYGYTF. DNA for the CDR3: TGTGCCAGCAGTACTCGGACAGGGGACTATGGCTACACCTTC.

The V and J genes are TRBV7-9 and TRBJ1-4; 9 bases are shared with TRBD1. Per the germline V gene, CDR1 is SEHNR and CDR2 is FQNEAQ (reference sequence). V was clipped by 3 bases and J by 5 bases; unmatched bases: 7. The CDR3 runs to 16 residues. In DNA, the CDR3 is TGTGCCAGCAGCTTCGCCTGGGGGACAGGGAATGAAAAACTGTTTTTT. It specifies CASSFAWGTGNEKLFF.

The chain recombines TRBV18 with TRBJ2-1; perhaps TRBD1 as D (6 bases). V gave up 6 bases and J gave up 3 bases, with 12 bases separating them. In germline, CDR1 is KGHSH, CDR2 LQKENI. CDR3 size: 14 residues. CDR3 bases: TGTGCCAGCTCTGGACAGAGAAACTACAATGAGCAGTTCTTC. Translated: CASSGQRNYNEQFF. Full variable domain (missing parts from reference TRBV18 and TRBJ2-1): NAGVMQNPRHLVRRRGQEARLRCSPMKGHSHVYWYRQLPEEGLKFMVYLQKENIIDESGMPKERFSAEFPKEGPSILRIQQVVRGDSAAYFCASSGQRNYNEQFFGPGTRLTVL.

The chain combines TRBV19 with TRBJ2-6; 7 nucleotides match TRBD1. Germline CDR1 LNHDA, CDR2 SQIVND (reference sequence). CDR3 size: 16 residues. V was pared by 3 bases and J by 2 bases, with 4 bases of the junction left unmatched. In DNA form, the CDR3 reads TGTGCCAGTAGTATGGAAGGGGGCGCTGGGGCCAACGTCCTGACTTTC. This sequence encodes CASSMEGGAGANVLTF.

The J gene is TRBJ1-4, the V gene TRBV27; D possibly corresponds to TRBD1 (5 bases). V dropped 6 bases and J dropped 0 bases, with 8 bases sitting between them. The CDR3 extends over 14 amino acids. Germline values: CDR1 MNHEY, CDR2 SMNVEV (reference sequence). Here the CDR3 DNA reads TGTGCCAGCAGCCGACAGTCAACTAATGAAAAACTGTTTTTT. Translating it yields CASSRQSTNEKLFF.

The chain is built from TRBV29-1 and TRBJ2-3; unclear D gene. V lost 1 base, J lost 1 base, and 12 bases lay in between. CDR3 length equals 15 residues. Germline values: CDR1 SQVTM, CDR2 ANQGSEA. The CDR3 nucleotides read TGCAGCGTTGAAGGGGTCCTGCCGGGCACAGATACGCAGTATTTT. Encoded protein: CSVEGVLPGTDTQYF.

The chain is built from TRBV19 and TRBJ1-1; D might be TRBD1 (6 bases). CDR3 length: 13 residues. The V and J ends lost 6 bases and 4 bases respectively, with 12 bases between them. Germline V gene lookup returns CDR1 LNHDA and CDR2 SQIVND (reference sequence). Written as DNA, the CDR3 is TGTGCCAGTAGATCGGACAGATCCACTGAAGCTTTCTTT. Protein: CASRSDRSTEAFF.

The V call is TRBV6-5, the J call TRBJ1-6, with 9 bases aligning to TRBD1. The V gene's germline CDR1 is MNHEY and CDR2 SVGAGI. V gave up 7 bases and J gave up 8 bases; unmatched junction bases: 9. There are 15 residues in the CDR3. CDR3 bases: TGTGCCAGCAAAAGGGACAGGGATGGGCATTCACCCCTCCACTTT. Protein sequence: CASKRDRDGHSPLHF.

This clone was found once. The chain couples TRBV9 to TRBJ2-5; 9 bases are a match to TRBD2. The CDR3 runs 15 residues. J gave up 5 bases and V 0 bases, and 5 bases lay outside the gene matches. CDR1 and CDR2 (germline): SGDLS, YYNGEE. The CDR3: CASSVEGLARETQYF. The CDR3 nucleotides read TGTGCCAGCAGCGTAGAGGGACTAGCTAGGGAGACCCAGTACTTC.

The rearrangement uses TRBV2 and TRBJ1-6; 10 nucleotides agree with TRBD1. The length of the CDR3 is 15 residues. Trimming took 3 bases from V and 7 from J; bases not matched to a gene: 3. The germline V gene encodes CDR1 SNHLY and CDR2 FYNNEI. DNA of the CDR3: TGTGCCAGCAGTGAGGGACAGGGGAGGAATTCACCCCTCCACTTT. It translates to CASSEGQGRNSPLHF.

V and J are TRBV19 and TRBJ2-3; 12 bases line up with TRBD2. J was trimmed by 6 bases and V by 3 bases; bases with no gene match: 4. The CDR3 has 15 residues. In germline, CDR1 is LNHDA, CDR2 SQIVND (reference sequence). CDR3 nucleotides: TGTGCCAGTAGTATTGGACTAGCGGGACTCGATACGCAGTATTTT. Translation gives CASSIGLAGLDTQYF.

The CDR3 nucleotides read TGTGCCAGCAGAGGGACAGGGTCGTGGGGAACTGAAGCTTTCTTT. Its protein is CASRGTGSWGTEAFF. The rearrangement links TRBV2 to TRBJ1-1, with 9 bases lining up with TRBD1. This CDR3 is built from 15 residues. Germline V gene sequence: CDR1 SNHLY, CDR2 FYNNEI. V lost 6 bases and J lost 5; bases outside the gene matches: 10.

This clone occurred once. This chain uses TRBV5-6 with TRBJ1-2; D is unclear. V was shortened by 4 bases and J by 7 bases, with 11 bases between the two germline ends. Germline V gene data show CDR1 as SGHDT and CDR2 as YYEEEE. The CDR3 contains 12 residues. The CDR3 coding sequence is TGTGCCAGCAGCATAGACAATTTTGGCTACACCTTC. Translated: CASSIDNFGYTF.

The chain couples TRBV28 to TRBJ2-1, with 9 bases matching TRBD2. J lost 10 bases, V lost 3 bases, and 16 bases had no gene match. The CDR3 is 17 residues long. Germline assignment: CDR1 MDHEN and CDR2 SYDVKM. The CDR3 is CASSLGVRASGDAEQFF. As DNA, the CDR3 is TGTGCCAGCAGTTTGGGCGTAAGGGCTAGCGGGGACGCAGAGCAGTTCTTC.

CDR3 loop: CASSAVGGGVNEQYF. Here the CDR3 DNA reads TGTGCCAGCAGCGCCGTGGGTGGGGGTGTGAACGAGCAGTACTTC. The V gene is TRBV9, the J gene TRBJ2-7, with D possibly being TRBD1 or TRBD2 (5 bases each). The CDR3 has 15 amino acids. V lost 3 bases, J lost 5 bases, and 18 bases lay in between. CDR1 SGDLS and CDR2 YYNGEE come from the germline V gene.

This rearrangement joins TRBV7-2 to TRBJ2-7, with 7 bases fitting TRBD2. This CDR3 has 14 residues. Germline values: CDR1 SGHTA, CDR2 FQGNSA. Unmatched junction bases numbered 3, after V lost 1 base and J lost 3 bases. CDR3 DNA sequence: TGTGCCAGCAGCTTAGTGGGGGGGTTCTACGAGCAGTACTTC. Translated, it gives CASSLVGGFYEQYF.

In DNA, the CDR3 is TGTGCCAGCAGTGAACAGACAGGGGGCGGACAGCCCCAGCATTTT. Translating it yields CASSEQTGGGQPQHF. This sequence joins TRBV2 and TRBJ1-5; TRBD1 aligns across 10 bases. V shed 2 bases and J 7 bases; nucleotides not matched to a gene: 5. CDR3 length: 15 amino acids. Looked up from germline, CDR1 is SNHLY and CDR2 is FYNNEI.

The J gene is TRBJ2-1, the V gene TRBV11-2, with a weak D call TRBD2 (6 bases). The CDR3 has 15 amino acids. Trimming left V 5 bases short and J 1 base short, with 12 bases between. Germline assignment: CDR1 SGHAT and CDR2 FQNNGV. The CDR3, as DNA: TGTGCCAGCAGCGCATTTAGCGGTTCCTACAATGAGCAGTTCTTC. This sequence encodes CASSAFSGSYNEQFF.

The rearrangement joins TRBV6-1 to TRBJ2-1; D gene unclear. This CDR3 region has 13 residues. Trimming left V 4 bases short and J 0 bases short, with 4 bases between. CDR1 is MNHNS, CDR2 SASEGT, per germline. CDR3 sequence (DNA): TGTGCCAGCAGTGCGGTCTCCTACAATGAGCAGTTCTTC. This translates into CASSAVSYNEQFF.

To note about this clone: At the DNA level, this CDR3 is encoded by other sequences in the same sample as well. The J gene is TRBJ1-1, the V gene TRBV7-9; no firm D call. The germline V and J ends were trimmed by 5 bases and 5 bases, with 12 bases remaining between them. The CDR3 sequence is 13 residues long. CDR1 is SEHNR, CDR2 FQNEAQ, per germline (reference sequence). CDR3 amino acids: CASSQGLGTEAFF. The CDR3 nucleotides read TGTGCCAGCAGCCAAGGCTTGGGGACTGAAGCTTTCTTT.

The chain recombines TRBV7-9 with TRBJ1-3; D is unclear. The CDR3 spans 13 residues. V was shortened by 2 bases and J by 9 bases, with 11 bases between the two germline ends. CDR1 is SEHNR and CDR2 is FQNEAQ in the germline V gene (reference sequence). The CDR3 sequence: CASSLQGSGTIYF. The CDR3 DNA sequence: TGTGCCAGCAGCTTACAAGGGTCCGGCACCATATATTTT.

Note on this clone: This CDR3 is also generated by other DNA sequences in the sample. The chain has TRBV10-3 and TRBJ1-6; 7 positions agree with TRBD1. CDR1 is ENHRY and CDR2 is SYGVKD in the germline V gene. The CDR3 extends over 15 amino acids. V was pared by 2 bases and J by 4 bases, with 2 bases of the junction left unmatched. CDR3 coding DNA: TGTGCCATCAGTGAGGGGGACAGATATAATTCACCCCTCCACTTT. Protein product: CAISEGDRYNSPLHF.

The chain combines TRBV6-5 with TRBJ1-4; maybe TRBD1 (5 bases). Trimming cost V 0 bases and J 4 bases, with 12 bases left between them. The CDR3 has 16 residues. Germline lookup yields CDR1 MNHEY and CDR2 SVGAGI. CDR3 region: CASSYSKGAINEKLFF. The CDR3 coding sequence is TGTGCCAGCAGTTACTCGAAAGGGGCTATTAATGAAAAACTGTTTTTT.

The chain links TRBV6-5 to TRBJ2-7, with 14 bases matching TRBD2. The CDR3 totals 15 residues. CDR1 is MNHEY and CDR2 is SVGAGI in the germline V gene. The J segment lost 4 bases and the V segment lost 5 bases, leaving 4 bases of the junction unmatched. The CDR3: CASSKGTSGSYEQYF. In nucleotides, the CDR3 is TGTGCCAGCAGTAAAGGGACTAGCGGGAGTTACGAGCAGTACTTC.

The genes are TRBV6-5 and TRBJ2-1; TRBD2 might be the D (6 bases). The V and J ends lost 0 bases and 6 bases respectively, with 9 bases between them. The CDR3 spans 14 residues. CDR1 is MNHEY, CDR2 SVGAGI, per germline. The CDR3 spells CASSYSSGSNEQFF. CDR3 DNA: TGTGCCAGCAGTTACTCTTCCGGGAGCAATGAGCAGTTCTTC.

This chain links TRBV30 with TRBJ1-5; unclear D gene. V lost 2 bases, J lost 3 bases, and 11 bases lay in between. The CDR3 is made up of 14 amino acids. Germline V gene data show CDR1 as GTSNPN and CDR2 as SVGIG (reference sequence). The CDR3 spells CAWSSGIDNQPQHF. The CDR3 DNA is TGTGCCTGGAGTAGTGGGATCGACAATCAGCCCCAGCATTTT.

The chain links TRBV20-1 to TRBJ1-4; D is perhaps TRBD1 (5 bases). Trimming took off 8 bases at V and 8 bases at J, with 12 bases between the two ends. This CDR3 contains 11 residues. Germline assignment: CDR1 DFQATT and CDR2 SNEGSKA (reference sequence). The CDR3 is CSSRQREKLFF. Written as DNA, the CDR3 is TGCAGTTCCCGACAGAGGGAAAAACTGTTTTTT.